The rows below give T cell receptor beta chains drawn from one sample of a study of blood T cell repertoires in COVID-19. This table comes from immunoSEQ multiplex PCR, and its TCRdb copy is limited to in-frame clones, with some not included. The sample contains 200,000 or so clones, around four fifths of which appear only once. Sequences were obtained from peripheral blood. Source of these receptors: a human donor in a cohort sampled during active COVID-19. The conserved cysteine and the conserved F or W are not part of the CDR3 here.

v_call cdr3_aa
TRBV5-6 ASSLEGVSLH
TRBV7-9 ASSLGDTGELF
TRBV15 ATSSQLRGSDTQY
TRBV2 ASSVDGGLETQY
TRBV28 ASKIAGETGELF
TRBV9 ASSAGLAGGPDEQY
TRBV24-1 ATSDQGPLT
TRBV11-3 ASRFQGSGELF
TRBV5-1 ASSDPSGGLNTEAF
TRBV12-5 ASGTGLAGGITLGTAGELF
TRBV7-9 ASSLNDRGRADGYT
TRBV5-1 ASSSRDRAIGELF
TRBV5-5 ASSPARLSANEKLF
TRBV7-2 ASSLASVNQPQH
TRBV27 ASSLRGTTSNEQF
TRBV15 ATSRDPGGSSGNTIY
TRBV7-2 ASSLASSYSYNEQF
TRBV10-3 AISEQGSSYNEQF
TRBV28 ASGVLGGTGNTIY
TRBV6-1 ASSEETPSIGGELF
TRBV28 ASSFPRGRGKLGGYT
TRBV5-6 ASSPLAGGTDTQY
TRBV5-1 ASSGGGLNNEQF
TRBV9 ASSADRGPGANVLT
TRBV3-1/TRBV3-2 ASSQAPPGTGNTIY
TRBV24-1 ATRESGQGKETQY
TRBV7-6 ASSLANNRGGSQY
TRBV19 ASSMGHSLYGYT
TRBV18 ASSPSQAPGTDTQY
TRBV2 ASSEGGGRHSEQF
TRBV7-7 ASSSQAGGIETQY
TRBV28 ASAGVMNTEAF
TRBV27 ASRVGGAGLIDTQY
TRBV28 ASTEAPVQETQY
TRBV19 ASSIDRNEKLF
TRBV7-9 ASSLSAGVGYT
TRBV27 ASSFSNGTSLREQF
TRBV9 ASSVSGGHFNEQF
TRBV11-3 ASSLGYRLAGGPDTDTQY
TRBV27 ASSLDRFSAEAF
TRBV28 ASRSQITGELF
TRBV28 AITPSRTEAF
TRBV5-1 ASSSGRGGGQETQY
TRBV5-6 ASSLFYADEQF
TRBV19 ASTFRQGVFYGYT
TRBV5-4 ASSLGDYETGELF
TRBV28 ASSRSGERNQPQH
TRBV5-1 ASSLDTNTGELF
TRBV4-1 ASSPVEGIYGYT
TRBV11-2 ASSIASGNNEQF
TRBV23-1 ASSPCDRVGNEQF
TRBV5-1 ASSLNDQQETQY
TRBV7-9 ASSAHRAVGEQY
TRBV7-8 ASSRAGTGGGKYGYT
TRBV5-5 ASSLNRQGGGQPQH
TRBV11-2 ASSLYEGDRGRTLF
TRBV5-1 ASSLVAGAETQY
TRBV5-1 ASSLALQANEKLF
TRBV7-9 ASSFGESSGYT
TRBV29-1 SFRSEGRTDTQY